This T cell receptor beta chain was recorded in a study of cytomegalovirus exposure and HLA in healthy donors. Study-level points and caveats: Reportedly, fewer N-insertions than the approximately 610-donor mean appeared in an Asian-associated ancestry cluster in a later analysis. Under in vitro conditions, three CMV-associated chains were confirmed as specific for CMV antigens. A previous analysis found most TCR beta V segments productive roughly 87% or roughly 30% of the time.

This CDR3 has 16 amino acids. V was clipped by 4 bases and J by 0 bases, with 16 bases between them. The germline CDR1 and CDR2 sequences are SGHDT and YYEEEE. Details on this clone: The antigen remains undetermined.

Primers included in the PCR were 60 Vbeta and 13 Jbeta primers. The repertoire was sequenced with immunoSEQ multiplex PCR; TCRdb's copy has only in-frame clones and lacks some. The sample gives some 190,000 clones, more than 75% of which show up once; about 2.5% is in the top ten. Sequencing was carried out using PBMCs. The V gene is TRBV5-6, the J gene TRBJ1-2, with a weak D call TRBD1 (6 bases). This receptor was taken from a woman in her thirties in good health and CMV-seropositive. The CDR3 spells CASSPEGVSTNYGYTF. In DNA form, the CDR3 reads TGTGCCAGCAGCCCCGAGGGGGTCTCAACTAACTATGGCTACACCTTC.